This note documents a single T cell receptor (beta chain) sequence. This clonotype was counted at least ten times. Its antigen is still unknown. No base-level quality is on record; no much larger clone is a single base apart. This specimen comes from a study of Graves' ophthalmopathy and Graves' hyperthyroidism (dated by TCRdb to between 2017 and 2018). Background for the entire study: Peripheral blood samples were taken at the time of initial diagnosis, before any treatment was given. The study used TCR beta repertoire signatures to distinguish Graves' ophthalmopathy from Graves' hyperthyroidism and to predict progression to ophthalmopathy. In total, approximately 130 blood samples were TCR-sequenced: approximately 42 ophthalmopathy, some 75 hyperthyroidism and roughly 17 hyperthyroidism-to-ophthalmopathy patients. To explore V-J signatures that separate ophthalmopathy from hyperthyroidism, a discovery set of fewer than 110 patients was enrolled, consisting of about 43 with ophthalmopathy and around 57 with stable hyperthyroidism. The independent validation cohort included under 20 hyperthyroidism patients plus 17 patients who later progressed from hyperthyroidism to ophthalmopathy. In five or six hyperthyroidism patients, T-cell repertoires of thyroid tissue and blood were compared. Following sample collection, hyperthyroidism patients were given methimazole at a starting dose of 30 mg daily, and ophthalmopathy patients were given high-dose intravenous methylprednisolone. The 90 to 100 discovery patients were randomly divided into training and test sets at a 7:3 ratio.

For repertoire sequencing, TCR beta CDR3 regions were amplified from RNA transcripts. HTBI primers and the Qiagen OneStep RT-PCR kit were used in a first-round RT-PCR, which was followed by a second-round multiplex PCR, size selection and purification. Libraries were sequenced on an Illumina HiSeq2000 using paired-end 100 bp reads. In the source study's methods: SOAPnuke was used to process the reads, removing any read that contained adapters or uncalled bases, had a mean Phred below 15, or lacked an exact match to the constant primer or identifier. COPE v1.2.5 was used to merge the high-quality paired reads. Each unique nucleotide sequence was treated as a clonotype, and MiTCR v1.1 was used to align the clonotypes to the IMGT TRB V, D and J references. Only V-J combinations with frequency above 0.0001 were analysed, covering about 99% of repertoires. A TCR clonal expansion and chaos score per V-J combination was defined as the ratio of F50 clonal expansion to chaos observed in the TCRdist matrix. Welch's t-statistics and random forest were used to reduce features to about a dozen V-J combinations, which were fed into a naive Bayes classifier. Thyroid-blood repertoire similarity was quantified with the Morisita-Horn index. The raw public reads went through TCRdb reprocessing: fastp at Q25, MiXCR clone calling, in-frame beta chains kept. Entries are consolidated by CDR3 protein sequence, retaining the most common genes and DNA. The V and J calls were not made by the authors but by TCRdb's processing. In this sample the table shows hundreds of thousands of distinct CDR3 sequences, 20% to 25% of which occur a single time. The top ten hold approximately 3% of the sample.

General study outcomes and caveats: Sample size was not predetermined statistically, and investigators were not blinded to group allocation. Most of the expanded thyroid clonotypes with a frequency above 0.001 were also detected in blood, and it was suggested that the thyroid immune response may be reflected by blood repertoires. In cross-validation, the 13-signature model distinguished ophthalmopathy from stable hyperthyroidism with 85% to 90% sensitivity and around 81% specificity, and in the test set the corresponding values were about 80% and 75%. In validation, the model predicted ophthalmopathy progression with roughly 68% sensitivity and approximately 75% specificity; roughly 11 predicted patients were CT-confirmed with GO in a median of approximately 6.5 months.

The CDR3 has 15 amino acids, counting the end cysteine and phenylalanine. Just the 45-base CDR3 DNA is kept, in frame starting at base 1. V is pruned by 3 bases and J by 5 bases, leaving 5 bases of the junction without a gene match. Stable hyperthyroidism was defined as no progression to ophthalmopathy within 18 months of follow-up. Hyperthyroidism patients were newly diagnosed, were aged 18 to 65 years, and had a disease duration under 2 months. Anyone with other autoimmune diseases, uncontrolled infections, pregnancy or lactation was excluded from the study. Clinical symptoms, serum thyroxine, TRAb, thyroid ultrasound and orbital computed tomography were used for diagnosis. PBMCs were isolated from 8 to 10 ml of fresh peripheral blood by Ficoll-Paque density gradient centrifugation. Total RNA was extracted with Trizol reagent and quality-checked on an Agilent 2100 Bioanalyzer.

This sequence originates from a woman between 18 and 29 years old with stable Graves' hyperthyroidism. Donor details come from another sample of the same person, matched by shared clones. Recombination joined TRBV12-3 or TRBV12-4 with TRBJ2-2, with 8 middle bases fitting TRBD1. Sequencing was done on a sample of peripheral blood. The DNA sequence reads TGTGCCAGCAGTTTTAGGACAGGGAGGACCGGGGAGCTGTTTTTT. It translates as CASSFRTGRTGELFF.